This TCR beta chain was observed in a study of T cells in Graves' hyperthyroidism and ophthalmopathy. Background on the study: Peripheral blood was collected at initial diagnosis, before any treatment. Study outcomes and limitations: Also found in blood were most expanded thyroid clonotypes above 0.001.

PBMCs were sourced from less than 13 ml fresh peripheral blood. Remarks on this clonotype: Its antigen is still unknown.

RNA transcripts gave rise to amplified TCR beta CDR3 regions. TCR CDR3 underwent first-round RT-PCR with the HTBI primer set. One entry per CDR3 protein, called by TCRdb with MiXCR from the multiplex PCR reads. This table holds 490,000 or so distinct CDR3 sequences, approximately 23% found once. The material sequenced was blood. The receptor was isolated from a woman between 65 and 79 years old with Graves' ophthalmopathy.

The CDR3 DNA reads TGCGCCAGCAGCCAAGGGATAGCGAGCACAGATACGCAGTATTTT. This sequence encodes CASSQGIASTDTQYF. The chain recombines TRBV4-1 with TRBJ2-3, with D maybe TRBD2 (5 bases). Germline-derived CDR1 and CDR2 are MGHRA and YSYEKL. CDR3 length equals 15 residues. Trimming removed 1 base from V and 0 bases from J, with 8 bases in between.